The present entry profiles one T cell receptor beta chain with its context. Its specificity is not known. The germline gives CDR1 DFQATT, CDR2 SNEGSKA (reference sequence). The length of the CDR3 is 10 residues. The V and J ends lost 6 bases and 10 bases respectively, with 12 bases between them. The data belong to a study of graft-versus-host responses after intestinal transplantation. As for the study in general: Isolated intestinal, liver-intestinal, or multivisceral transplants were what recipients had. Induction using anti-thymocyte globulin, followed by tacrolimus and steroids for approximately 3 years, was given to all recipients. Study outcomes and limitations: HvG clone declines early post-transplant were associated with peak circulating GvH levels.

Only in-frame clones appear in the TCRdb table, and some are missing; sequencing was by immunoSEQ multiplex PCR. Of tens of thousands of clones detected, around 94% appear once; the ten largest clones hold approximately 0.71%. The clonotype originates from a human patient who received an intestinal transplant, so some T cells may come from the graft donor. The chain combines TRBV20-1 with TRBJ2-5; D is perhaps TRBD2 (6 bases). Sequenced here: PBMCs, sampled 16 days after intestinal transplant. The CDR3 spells CSATLAFQYF. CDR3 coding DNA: TGCAGTGCAACTCTAGCGTTCCAGTACTTC.